The next 2 T cell receptor beta chains were all read from a single sample in a study of T cells after yellow fever vaccination. In TCRdb, the 5' RACE reads were re-called with MiXCR into one record per CDR3 protein. The profile shows 150,000 or so distinct CDR3 sequences, approximately 6.6% of them singletons. The source material was CD4+ T cells sorted from PBMCs, sampled 10 days after the yellow fever booster vaccination. The receptors originated from a man under 40 who received the YFV17D yellow fever vaccine.

Many counts were recorded for this clonotype. This sequence joins TRBV5-1 and TRBJ2-5; D perhaps matches TRBD2 (5 bases). V lost 4 bases to trimming and J lost 2 bases, with 15 bases between them. In germline, CDR1 is SGHRS, CDR2 YFSETQ. CDR3 length: 15 amino acids. CDR3 loop: CASSQTLGRQETQYF. In nucleotides, the CDR3 is TGCGCCAGCAGCCAGACACTTGGGAGACAAGAGACCCAGTACTTC.

CDR3 region: CASSPTSAKVEQYF. CDR3 coding DNA: TGTGCCAGCTCACCAACATCTGCGAAGGTCGAGCAGTACTTC. The V call is TRBV18, the J call TRBJ2-7; no firm D call. The V and J ends lost 2 bases and 6 bases respectively, with 14 bases between them. This CDR3 region has 14 residues. Germline V CDR1 and CDR2: KGHSH, LQKENI.